Listed below are T cell receptor beta chains from one sample, sequenced in a study of early T cells in non-severe SARS-CoV-2 infection. One entry per CDR3 protein, called by TCRdb with MiXCR from the 5' RACE reads. The sample lists 50,000 to 80,000 distinct CDR3 sequences, less than 5% seen once, with around 5% in the top ten. The sequenced sample consisted of whole blood. These receptors were collected from an adult who was a healthcare worker with PCR-confirmed SARS-CoV-2 infection or an uninfected control (not recorded which). The CDR3 runs from the conserved cysteine through the conserved F or W. The D gene is left open where the match is weak. Expanded clones get a size class; other rows say once, few or many, or leave the size out.

D	V	J	size	DNA	CDR3
NA	TRBV4-2	TRBJ2-7	many	TGTGCCAGCAGCCAAGATCCTGGGGGGAGAGAGCAGTACTTC	CASSQDPGGREQYF
NA	TRBV30	TRBJ2-7	many	TGTGCCTGGGCCATGAACGGGGTGAACTACGAGCAGTACTTC	CAWAMNGVNYEQYF
NA	TRBV6-5	TRBJ1-1	few	TGTGCCAGCAGCTCACAGGCCTCGAGGACTGAAGCTTTCTTT	CASSSQASRTEAFF
NA	TRBV4-2	TRBJ1-2	few	TGTGCCAGCAGCCAATCGGATAACTATGGCTACACCTTC	CASSQSDNYGYTF
NA	TRBV20-1	TRBJ2-3	NA	TGCAGTGCCTTACCTAACACAGATACGCAGTATTTT	CSALPNTDTQYF
TRBD2	TRBV19	TRBJ2-2	many	TGTGCCAGTAGTCCTGGCGACACTAGCGGGAGGAACGGGGAGCTGTTTTTT	CASSPGDTSGRNGELFF
TRBD1	TRBV20-1	TRBJ1-6	many	TGCAGTGCTAACCCCGGACAGGGGTTTTATTCACCCCTCCACTTT	CSANPGQGFYSPLHF
NA	TRBV7-3	TRBJ1-1	NA	TGTGCCAGCAGCTTAAATCTGGACGGAAAAGCTTTCTTT	CASSLNLDGKAFF
NA	TRBV12-3/TRBV12-4	TRBJ2-5	few	TGTGCCAGCAGTTTCTATCGGGGGAGTGAAGAGACCCAGTACTTC	CASSFYRGSEETQYF
TRBD2	TRBV20-1	TRBJ2-1	few	TGCAGTGCTGGAGGCGGGGGAGAGCAGTTCTTC	CSAGGGGEQFF
NA	TRBV27	TRBJ1-4	many	TGTGCCAGCAGTTTATACGGTGAAAAACTGTTTTTT	CASSLYGEKLFF
NA	TRBV29-1	TRBJ2-7	few	TGCAGCGTTGGACTACCGGGTTACGAGCAGTACTTC	CSVGLPGYEQYF
NA	TRBV9	TRBJ2-5	many	TGTGCCAGCAGCGTAGGTGGCCATCAGGGGATCCAAGAGACCCAGTACTTC	CASSVGGHQGIQETQYF
NA	TRBV7-3	TRBJ2-2	many	TGTGCCAGCAGCCCACCACTGTTCAGGGGCCCGAACACCGGGGAGCTGTTTTTT	CASSPPLFRGPNTGELFF
NA	TRBV6-2/TRBV6-3	TRBJ2-2	many	TGTGCCAGCAGTCCTCTGAACACCGGGGAGCTGTTTTTT	CASSPLNTGELFF
TRBD1	TRBV7-3	TRBJ1-3	many	TGTGCCAGCCCACTGACAGGGGAGGAAAACACCATATATTTT	CASPLTGEENTIYF
NA	TRBV19	TRBJ1-6	many	TGTGCCAGTAGCCCCGGTAGCTCCTATAATTCACCCCTCCACTTT	CASSPGSSYNSPLHF
TRBD1	TRBV24-1	TRBJ1-5	many	TGTGCCACCAGTGATCACCGACAGGGGCCCAATCAGCCCCAGCATTTT	CATSDHRQGPNQPQHF
TRBD1	TRBV20-1	TRBJ2-3	NA	TGCAGTGCCAGACAGGGAACGAGCACAGATACGCAGTATTTT	CSARQGTSTDTQYF
NA	TRBV29-1	TRBJ1-3	NA	TGCAGCGTTGATGGTGGGGCCTCTGGAAACACCATATATTTT	CSVDGGASGNTIYF
NA	TRBV7-9	TRBJ1-3	many	TGTGCCAGCAGCTTAGCGCAAGCGGCAGGGGCCGGAAACACCATATATTTT	CASSLAQAAGAGNTIYF
TRBD1	TRBV2	TRBJ2-4	NA	TGTGCCAGCGCCACAGGGGAACAAAACATTCAGTACTTC	CASATGEQNIQYF
NA	TRBV7-2	TRBJ2-5	few	TGTGCCAGCAGCTTGTACCGAGAGACCCAGTACTTC	CASSLYRETQYF
NA	TRBV6-6	TRBJ2-6	many	TGTGCCAGCAGTTACTGGGACAAAAGCTCTGGGGCCAACGTCCTGACTTTC	CASSYWDKSSGANVLTF
NA	TRBV14	TRBJ1-2	many	TGTGCCAGCAGCCAGCAATACAGGGATCCCTATGGCTACACCTTC	CASSQQYRDPYGYTF
TRBD1	TRBV7-2	TRBJ2-1	NA	TGTGCCAGCGGACGGGACAGATACTACAATGAGCAGTTCTTC	CASGRDRYYNEQFF
NA	TRBV9	TRBJ2-7	NA	TGTGCCAGCAGCGTCTACTGGAGGGGACACTCCTTCTGCGAGCAGTACTTC	CASSVYWRGHSFCEQYF
NA	TRBV29-1	TRBJ1-1	many	TGCAGCGTTGAACGATGGGGGCAGCGGAACACTGAAGCTTTCTTT	CSVERWGQRNTEAFF
TRBD1	TRBV3-1	TRBJ1-6	NA	TGTGCCAGCAGCCGCGGGACAGAAAATTCACCCCTCCACTTT	CASSRGTENSPLHF
NA	TRBV18	TRBJ2-2	many	TGTGCCAGCTCACCTTGGGGGAAAGAGAACACCGGGGAGCTGTTTTTT	CASSPWGKENTGELFF
TRBD2	TRBV20-1	TRBJ2-1	many	TGCAGTGCTAGTAAGCCCGCGGGGGGCAACAATGAGCAGTTCTTC	CSASKPAGGNNEQFF
NA	TRBV12-5	TRBJ2-2	few	TGTGCTAGTGGTCCAGGACAGGGAGGGCCCGGGGAGCTGTTTTTT	CASGPGQGGPGELFF
TRBD1	TRBV7-2	TRBJ2-7	many	TGTGCCAGCAGCTTTGGACAGGGGGGAGAGCAGTACTTC	CASSFGQGGEQYF
NA	TRBV4-2	TRBJ1-1	many	TGTGCCAGCAGCCAAGGGGGGCAGAACACTGAAGCTTTCTTT	CASSQGGQNTEAFF
NA	TRBV11-1	TRBJ2-7	NA	TGTGCCAGCAGCTTAGGAGAGGGCCAGAGCTCCTACGAGCAGTACTTC	CASSLGEGQSSYEQYF
NA	TRBV29-1	TRBJ2-7	many	TGCAGCGCCCTAGGTCTCGTCTCAAGTTCCTACGAGCAGTACTTC	CSALGLVSSSYEQYF
NA	TRBV11-2	TRBJ1-3	NA	TGTGCCAGCAGCCTCGAGGAGAGAATCGGAAACACCATATATTTT	CASSLEERIGNTIYF
NA	TRBV2	TRBJ1-1	NA	TGTGCCAGCCGGACGGACTTGAACACTGAAGCTTTCTTT	CASRTDLNTEAFF
NA	TRBV19	TRBJ2-7	few	TGTGCCAGTAGTATGACCGGGGACGAGCAGTACTTC	CASSMTGDEQYF
NA	TRBV7-3	TRBJ1-1	many	TGTGCCAGCAGTCCTACTGGGGGGAACACTGAAGCTTTCTTT	CASSPTGGNTEAFF
TRBD2	TRBV7-2	TRBJ2-3	many	TGTGCCAGCAGCCAGACTAGCGGATACACAGATACGCAGTATTTT	CASSQTSGYTDTQYF
NA	TRBV12-3/TRBV12-4	TRBJ2-7	many	TGTGCCAGCAGTTCCGGGACTCACTACGAGCAGTACTTC	CASSSGTHYEQYF
NA	TRBV20-1	TRBJ1-6	many	TGCAGTGCTCACAGGGTCACAGATAATTCACCCCTCCACTTT	CSAHRVTDNSPLHF
NA	TRBV7-6	TRBJ2-3	many	TGTGCCAGCAGCTTAGGTGGGACTAGCACAGATACGCAGTATTTT	CASSLGGTSTDTQYF
NA	TRBV15	TRBJ2-7	many	TGTGCCACCAGCCTCCGGGACACCAGTGGGCAGTACTTC	CATSLRDTSGQYF
NA	TRBV29-1	TRBJ2-5	many	TGCAGCGTGCGCAAGGACACCAACCAAGAGACCCAGTACTTC	CSVRKDTNQETQYF
NA	TRBV20-1	TRBJ2-1	NA	TGCAGTGCTAGAGATTTCACTAGAACGGATGAGCAGTTCTTC	CSARDFTRTDEQFF
NA	TRBV10-3	TRBJ1-5	many	TGTGCCATCAGTGACGCCCAGGGCGGTCAGCCCCAGCATTTT	CAISDAQGGQPQHF
NA	TRBV27	TRBJ2-1	many	TGTGCCAGCAGTTTATCGAGGGGTCCCAATGAGCAGTTCTTC	CASSLSRGPNEQFF
NA	TRBV6-1	TRBJ1-6	many	TGTGCAGTCCGGGGCAGCGATAATTCACCCCTCCACTTT	CAVRGSDNSPLHF
TRBD1	TRBV6-5	TRBJ1-1	many	TGTGCCAGCAGCCGCAGGGGGCTGAACACTGAAGCTTTCTTT	CASSRRGLNTEAFF
NA	TRBV20-1	TRBJ2-1	few	TGCAGTGCTAGAGATCGACGTGGGAGTGGGCAGTTCTTC	CSARDRRGSGQFF
NA	TRBV27	TRBJ2-7	few	TGTGCCAGCAGTTCCAGGACTCGCGAGCAGTACTTC	CASSSRTREQYF
TRBD2	TRBV7-9	TRBJ2-7	many	TGTGCCAGCGAAACCGGCGGGGGATACTACGAGCAGTACTTC	CASETGGGYYEQYF
TRBD1	TRBV20-1	TRBJ2-7	many	TGCAGTGCTAGTGGGACAGGATTCCTCGAGCAGTACTTC	CSASGTGFLEQYF
NA	TRBV18	TRBJ1-2	many	TGTGCCAGCTCACCGTCCGGCAGCTCCTATGGCTACACCTTC	CASSPSGSSYGYTF
NA	TRBV10-3	TRBJ2-3	many	TGTGCCATCAGGGACGGGCGGTCTAGCACAGATACGCAGTATTTT	CAIRDGRSSTDTQYF